The source of this T cell receptor (beta chain) is a study of blood T cell repertoires in COVID-19. This clone was recorded only once. This CDR3 has 14 residues. The germline V gene encodes CDR1 LGHDT and CDR2 YNNKEL (reference sequence). V dropped 5 bases and J dropped 1 base, with 9 bases sitting between them. Produced via immunoSEQ multiplex PCR; TCRdb's table is partial and in-frame only. The sample carries about 220,000 clones, roughly 80% recorded once. The material sequenced was peripheral blood. The receptor's source is a human donor in a cohort sampled during active COVID-19. The chain links TRBV3-1 (or the pseudogene TRBV3-2) to TRBJ1-5; D remains ambiguous. CDR3 DNA: TGTGCCAGCAGCTTTAGATCGAGCAATCAGCCCCAGCATTTT. Amino acid sequence: CASSFRSSNQPQHF.